This TCR beta chain was identified during a study of technical replicates of blood from several donors. The CDR3 extends over 11 amino acids. To note about this clone: This may arise from a read error, as a much more abundant clone is one base away. The sample carries other DNA sequences with the same CDR3.

Sequencing used immunoSEQ multiplex PCR; TCRdb keeps in-frame clones, though not all of them. The data show some 62,000 clones, 80% to 90% seen once. V usage is TRBV21-1 and J usage is TRBJ1-1. TRBV21-1 is a listed pseudogene. The sequenced sample was PBMCs. This clonotype was sampled from a human donor in good health. Some clones in this sample may be carry-over from other donors' samples. CDR3 bases: TGTGCTAGCAGCACTGGAGATGAAGCTTTCTTT. Translating it yields CASSTGDEAFF.